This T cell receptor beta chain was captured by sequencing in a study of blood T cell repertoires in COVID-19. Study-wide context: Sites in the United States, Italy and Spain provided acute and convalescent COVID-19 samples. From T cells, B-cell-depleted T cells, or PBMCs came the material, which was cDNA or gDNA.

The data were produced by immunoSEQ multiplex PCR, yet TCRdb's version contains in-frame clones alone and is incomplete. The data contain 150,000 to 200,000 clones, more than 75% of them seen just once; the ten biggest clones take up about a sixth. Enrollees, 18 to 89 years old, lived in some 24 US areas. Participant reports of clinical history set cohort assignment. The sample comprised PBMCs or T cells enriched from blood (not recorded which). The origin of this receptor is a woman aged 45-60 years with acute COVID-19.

This CDR3 reads CASSFKTQRGSCTDTQYF. As DNA, the CDR3 is TGTGCCAGCAGCTTCAAAACCCAGCGGGGGAGTTGCACAGATACGCAGTATTTT. The chain has TRBV21-1 and TRBJ2-3; TRBD2, the table's D call, lacks a check against the DNA. TRBV21-1 is tagged as a pseudogene. CDR3 length: 18 residues.